This passage covers 6 T cell receptor beta chains from one sample sequenced in a study of shared clonotypes between healthy human individuals. Clones were read by immunoSEQ multiplex PCR, and TCRdb kept only the in-frame ones, dropping some. The sample records roughly 2.4 million clones, approximately 96% being singletons. Material for sequencing was naive CD4+ T cells sorted from blood. Subset in this sample: CD45RA+ positively selected. Receptors originate from a man in his late teens or twenties in good health.

The CDR3 here is CASSFPGRQETQYF. DNA for the CDR3: TGTGCCAGCAGCTTTCCGGGACGCCAAGAGACCCAGTACTTC. The chain joins TRBV7-9 to TRBJ2-5; possibly TRBD1 or TRBD2 for D (5 bases each). Germline V CDR1 and CDR2: SEHNR, FQNEAQ (reference sequence). The V end was cut by 3 bases, the J end by 1 base, with 9 bases between. This CDR3 spans 14 amino acids.

This clone was seen once. V gene TRBV28 combines with J gene TRBJ2-3; D not certain. Germline values: CDR1 MDHEN, CDR2 SYDVKM. The CDR3 totals 16 residues. V gave up 8 bases and J gave up 0 bases, with 18 bases separating them. CDR3 sequence (DNA): TGTGCCAGCCCCCCGTCAGTAGGAAGGAGCACAGATACGCAGTATTTT. This translates into CASPPSVGRSTDTQYF.

The chain is built from TRBV28 and TRBJ2-7; D is undetermined. From germline, CDR1 is MDHEN and CDR2 SYDVKM. Deletions cut 4 bases from V and 3 bases from J, with 10 bases between. The CDR3 totals 13 residues. CDR3 loop: CASSSGRVYEQYF. The CDR3 DNA is TGTGCCAGCAGTTCCGGACGGGTCTACGAGCAGTACTTC. Together with reference TRBV28 and TRBJ2-7, the CDR3 gives the full variable domain: DVKVTQSSRYLVKRTGEKVFLECVQDMDHENMFWYRQDPGLGLRLIYFSYDVKMKEKGDIPEGYSVSREKKERFSLILESASTNQTSMYLCASSSGRVYEQYFGPGTRLTVT.

V gene TRBV19 combines with J gene TRBJ2-7, with 9 bases aligning to TRBD1. V dropped 5 bases and J dropped 3; count of bases not matched to a gene: 8. Per germline, CDR1 LNHDA and CDR2 SQIVND (reference sequence). This CDR3 region has 15 residues. The CDR3 loop is CASSLLGTGNYEQYF. In DNA, the CDR3 is TGTGCCAGTAGTCTCCTTGGGACAGGGAACTACGAGCAGTACTTC.

V usage is TRBV7-2 and J usage is TRBJ2-7, with D uncertain. CDR3 length equals 12 residues. Trimming pared 1 base from V and 6 bases from J, leaving 7 bases between. The germline gives CDR1 SGHTA, CDR2 FQGNSA. The CDR3 protein is CASSLGASEQYF. The CDR3 DNA follows: TGTGCCAGCAGCTTAGGAGCCTCCGAGCAGTACTTC.

This clone has just one count. The genes are TRBV5-1 and TRBJ1-2; 7 bases map to TRBD1. J lost 6 bases, V lost 4 bases, and 9 bases had no gene match. CDR1 and CDR2 (germline): SGHRS, YFSETQ. This CDR3 has 14 residues. CDR3: CASSPGEGANGYTF. In DNA form, the CDR3 reads TGCGCCAGCAGCCCCGGGGAGGGGGCAAATGGCTACACCTTC.